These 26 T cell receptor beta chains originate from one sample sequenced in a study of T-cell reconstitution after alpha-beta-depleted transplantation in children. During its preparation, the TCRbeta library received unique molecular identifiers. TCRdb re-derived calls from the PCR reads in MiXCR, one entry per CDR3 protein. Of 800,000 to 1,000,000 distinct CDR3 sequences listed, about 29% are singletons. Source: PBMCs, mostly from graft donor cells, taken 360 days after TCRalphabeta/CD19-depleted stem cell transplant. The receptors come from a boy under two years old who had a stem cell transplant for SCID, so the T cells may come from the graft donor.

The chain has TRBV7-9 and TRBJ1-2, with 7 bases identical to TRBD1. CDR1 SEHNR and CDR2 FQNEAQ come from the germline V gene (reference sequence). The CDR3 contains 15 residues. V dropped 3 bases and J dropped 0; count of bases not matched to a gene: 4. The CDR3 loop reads CASSLRDSANYGYTF. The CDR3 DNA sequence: TGTGCCAGCAGCTTGAGGGACAGCGCTAACTATGGCTACACCTTC.

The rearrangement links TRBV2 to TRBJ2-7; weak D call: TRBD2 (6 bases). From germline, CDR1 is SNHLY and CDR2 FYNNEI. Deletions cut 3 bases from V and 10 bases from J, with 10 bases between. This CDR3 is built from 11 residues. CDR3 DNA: TGTGCCAGCAGTGATTCGGGAGCTCAGTACTTC. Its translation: CASSDSGAQYF.

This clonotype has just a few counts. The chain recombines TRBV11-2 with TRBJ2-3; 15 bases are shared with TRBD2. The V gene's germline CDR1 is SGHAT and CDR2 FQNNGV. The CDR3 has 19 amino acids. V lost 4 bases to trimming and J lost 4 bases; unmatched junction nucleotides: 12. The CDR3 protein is CASSSYPGLAGGKSDTQYF. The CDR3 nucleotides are TGTGCCAGCAGCTCCTACCCCGGACTAGCGGGGGGGAAGTCAGATACGCAGTATTTT.

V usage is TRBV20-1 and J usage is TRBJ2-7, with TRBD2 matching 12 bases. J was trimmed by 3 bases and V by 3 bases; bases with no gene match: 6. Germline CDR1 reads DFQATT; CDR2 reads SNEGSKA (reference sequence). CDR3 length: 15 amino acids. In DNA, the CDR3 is TGCAGTGCTAGGGACCGACTAGCGGGGGTCTACGAGCAGTACTTC. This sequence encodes CSARDRLAGVYEQYF.

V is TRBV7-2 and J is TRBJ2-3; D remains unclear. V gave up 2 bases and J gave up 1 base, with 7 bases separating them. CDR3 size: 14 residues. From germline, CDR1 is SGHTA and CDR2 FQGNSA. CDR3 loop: CASSLRLRTDTQYF. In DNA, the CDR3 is TGTGCCAGCAGCTTAAGACTGCGCACAGATACGCAGTATTTT. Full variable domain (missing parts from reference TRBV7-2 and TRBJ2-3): GAGVSQSPSNKVTEKGKDVELRCDPISGHTALYWYRQSLGQGLEFLIYFQGNSAPDKSGLPSDRFSAERTGGSVSTLTIQRTQQEDSAVYLCASSLRLRTDTQYFGPGTRLTVL.

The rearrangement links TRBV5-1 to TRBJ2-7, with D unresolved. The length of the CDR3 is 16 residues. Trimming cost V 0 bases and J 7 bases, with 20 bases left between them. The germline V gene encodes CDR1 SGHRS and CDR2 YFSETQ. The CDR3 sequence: CASSLVPVLSLGEQYF. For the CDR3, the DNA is TGCGCCAGCAGCTTGGTCCCAGTCCTTTCCTTAGGGGAGCAGTACTTC.

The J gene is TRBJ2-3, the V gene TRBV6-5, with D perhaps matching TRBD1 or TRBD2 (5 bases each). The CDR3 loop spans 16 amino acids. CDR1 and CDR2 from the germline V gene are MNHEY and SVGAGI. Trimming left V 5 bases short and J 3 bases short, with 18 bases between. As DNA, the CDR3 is TGTGCCAGCAGTACTCCGGGACGGTCCCCAACAGATACGCAGTATTTT. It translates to CASSTPGRSPTDTQYF.

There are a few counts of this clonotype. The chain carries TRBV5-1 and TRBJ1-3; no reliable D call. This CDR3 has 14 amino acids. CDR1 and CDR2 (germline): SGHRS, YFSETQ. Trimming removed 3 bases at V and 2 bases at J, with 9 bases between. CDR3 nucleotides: TGCGCCAGCAGCTGGGTAGGACCTGGAAACACCATATATTTT. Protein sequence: CASSWVGPGNTIYF.

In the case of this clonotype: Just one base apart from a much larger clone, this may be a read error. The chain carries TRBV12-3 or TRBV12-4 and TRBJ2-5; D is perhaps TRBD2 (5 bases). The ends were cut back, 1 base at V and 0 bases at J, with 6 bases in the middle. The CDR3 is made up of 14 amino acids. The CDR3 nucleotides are TGTGCCAGCAGTTTAGAGGGAGACCAAGAGACCCAGTACTTC. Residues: CASSLEGDQETQYF.

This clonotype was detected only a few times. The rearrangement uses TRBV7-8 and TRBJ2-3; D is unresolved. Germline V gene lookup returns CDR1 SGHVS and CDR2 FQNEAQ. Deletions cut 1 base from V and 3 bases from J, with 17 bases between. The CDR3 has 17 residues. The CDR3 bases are TGTGCCAGCAGCTTAGTTGGGGTTGTGTTTAAAACAGATACGCAGTATTTT. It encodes CASSLVGVVFKTDTQYF.

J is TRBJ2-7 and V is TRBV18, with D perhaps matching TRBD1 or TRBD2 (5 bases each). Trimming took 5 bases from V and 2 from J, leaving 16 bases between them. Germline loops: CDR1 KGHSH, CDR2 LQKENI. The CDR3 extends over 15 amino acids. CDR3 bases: TGTGCCAGCTCAACTTTCCCCGGGGACCCCTACGAGCAGTACTTC. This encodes CASSTFPGDPYEQYF.

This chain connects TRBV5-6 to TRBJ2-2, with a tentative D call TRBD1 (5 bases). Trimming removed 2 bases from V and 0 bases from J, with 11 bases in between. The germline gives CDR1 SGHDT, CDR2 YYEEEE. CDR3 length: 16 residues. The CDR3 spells CASSFRARANTGELFF. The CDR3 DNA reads TGTGCCAGCAGCTTCCGGGCCAGGGCGAACACCGGGGAGCTGTTTTTT.

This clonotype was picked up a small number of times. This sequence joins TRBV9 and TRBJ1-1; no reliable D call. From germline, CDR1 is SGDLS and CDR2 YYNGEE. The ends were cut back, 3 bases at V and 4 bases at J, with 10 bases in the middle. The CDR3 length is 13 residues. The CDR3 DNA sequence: TGTGCCAGCAGCGGCGGCCTGATCACTGAAGCTTTCTTT. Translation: CASSGGLITEAFF.

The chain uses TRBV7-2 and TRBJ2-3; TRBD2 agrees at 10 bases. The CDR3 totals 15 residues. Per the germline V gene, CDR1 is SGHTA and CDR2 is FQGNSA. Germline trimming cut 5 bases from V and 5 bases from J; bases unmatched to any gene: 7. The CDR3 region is CASSQALAGRDTQYF. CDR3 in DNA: TGTGCCAGCAGCCAGGCACTAGCGGGGCGAGATACGCAGTATTTT.

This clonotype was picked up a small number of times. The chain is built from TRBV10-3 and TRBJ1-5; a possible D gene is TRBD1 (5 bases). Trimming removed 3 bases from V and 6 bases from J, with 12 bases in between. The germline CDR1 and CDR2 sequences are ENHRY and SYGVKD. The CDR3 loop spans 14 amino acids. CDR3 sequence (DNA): TGTGCCATCAGTGAAGGAGGGGCGGTTCAGCCCCAGCATTTT. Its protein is CAISEGGAVQPQHF.

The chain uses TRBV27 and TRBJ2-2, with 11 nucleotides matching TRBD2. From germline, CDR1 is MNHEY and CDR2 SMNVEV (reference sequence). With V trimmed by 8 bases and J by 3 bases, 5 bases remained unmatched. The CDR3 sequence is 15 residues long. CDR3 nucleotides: TGTGCCAGCTTCAGGACTAGCGGGTACACCGGGGAGCTGTTTTTT. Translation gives CASFRTSGYTGELFF.

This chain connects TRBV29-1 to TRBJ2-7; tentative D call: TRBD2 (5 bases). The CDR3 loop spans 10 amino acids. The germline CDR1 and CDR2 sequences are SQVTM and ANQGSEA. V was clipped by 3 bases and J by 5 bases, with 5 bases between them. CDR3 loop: CSVDGDEQYF. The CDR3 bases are TGCAGCGTTGACGGGGACGAGCAGTACTTC.

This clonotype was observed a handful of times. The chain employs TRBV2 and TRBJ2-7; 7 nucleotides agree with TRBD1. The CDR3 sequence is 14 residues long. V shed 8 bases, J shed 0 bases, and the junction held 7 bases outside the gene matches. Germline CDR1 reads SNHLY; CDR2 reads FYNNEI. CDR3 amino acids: CASLPGTVSYEQYF. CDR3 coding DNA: TGTGCCAGCCTACCTGGGACAGTCTCCTACGAGCAGTACTTC.

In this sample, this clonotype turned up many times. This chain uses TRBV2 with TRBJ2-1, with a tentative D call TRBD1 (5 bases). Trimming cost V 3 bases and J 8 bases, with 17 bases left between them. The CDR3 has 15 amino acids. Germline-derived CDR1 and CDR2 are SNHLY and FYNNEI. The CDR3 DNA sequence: TGTGCCAGCAGTGATTCAGCAGGCAGGGCTTATGAGCAGTTCTTC. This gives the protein CASSDSAGRAYEQFF.

The CDR3 DNA sequence: TGCGCCAGCAGCCAAGATCGGGTTGTTCGAGAGACCCAGTACTTC. Residues: CASSQDRVVRETQYF. The chain employs TRBV4-1 and TRBJ2-5; no firm D call. Germline V gene data show CDR1 as MGHRA and CDR2 as YSYEKL. V was shortened by 0 bases and J by 4 bases, with 12 bases between the two germline ends. The CDR3 is 15 amino acids.

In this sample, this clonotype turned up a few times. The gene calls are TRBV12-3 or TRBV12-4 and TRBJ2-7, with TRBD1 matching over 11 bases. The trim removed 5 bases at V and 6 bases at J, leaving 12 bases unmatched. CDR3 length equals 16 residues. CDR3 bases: TGTGCCAGCAGTCAACCGGGACAGGGGGGGAGAGGCGAGCAGTACTTC. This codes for CASSQPGQGGRGEQYF.

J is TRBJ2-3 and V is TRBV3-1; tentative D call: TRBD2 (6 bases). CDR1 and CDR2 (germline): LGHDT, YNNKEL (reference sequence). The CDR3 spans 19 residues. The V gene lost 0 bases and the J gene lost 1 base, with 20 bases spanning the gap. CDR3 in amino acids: CASSQDRGFGTSRTDTQYF. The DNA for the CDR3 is TGTGCCAGCAGCCAAGATCGAGGGTTCGGCACTAGCCGCACAGATACGCAGTATTTT.

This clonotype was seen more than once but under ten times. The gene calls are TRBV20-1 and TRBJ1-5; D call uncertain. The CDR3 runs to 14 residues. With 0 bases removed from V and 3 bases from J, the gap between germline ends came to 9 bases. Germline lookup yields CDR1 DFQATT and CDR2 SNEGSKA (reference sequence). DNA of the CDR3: TGCAGTGCTAGAGATCGTCAGTTCAATCAGCCCCAGCATTTT. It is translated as CSARDRQFNQPQHF.

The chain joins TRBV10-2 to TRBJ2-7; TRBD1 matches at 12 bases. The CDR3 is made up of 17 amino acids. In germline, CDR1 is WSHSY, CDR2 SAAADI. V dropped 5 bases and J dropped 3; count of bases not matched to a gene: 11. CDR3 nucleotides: TGCGCCAGCAGTTTAACGGGACAGGGGGCGGCTGGCTACGAGCAGTACTTC. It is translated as CASSLTGQGAAGYEQYF.

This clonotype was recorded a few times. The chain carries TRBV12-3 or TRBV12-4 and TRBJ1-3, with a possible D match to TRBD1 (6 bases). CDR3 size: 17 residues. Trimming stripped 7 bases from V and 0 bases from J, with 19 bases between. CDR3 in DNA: TGTGCCAGCACCGGTGGGGAACAGGGATACTCTGGAAACACCATATATTTT. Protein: CASTGGEQGYSGNTIYF.

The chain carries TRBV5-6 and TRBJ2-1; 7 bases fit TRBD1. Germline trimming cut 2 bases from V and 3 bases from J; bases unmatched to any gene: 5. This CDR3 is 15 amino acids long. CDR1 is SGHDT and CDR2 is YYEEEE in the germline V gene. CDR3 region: CASSLEGAFYNEQFF. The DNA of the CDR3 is TGTGCCAGCAGCTTAGAGGGGGCATTCTACAATGAGCAGTTCTTC.